One sample yielded the 10 T cell receptor beta chains listed below, sequenced in a study of blood T cell repertoires in COVID-19. Data came from immunoSEQ multiplex PCR; TCRdb stores just in-frame clones and leaves some out. The sample includes around 190,000 clones, roughly four fifths of them seen just once. Source material: PBMCs or T cells enriched from blood (not recorded which). Receptors were obtained from a middle-aged man who had recovered from COVID-19.

This clone was observed a single time. The chain links TRBV5-4 to TRBJ2-5, with 7 bases matching TRBD2. The CDR3 extends over 14 amino acids. V trimming: 3 bases; J trimming: 7 bases; junction bases outside the gene matches: 9. Germline CDR1 and CDR2: SGHNT and YYREEE (reference sequence). The CDR3, as DNA: TGTGCCAGCAGCTCCCTAAGCGGGATAGGGACCCAGTACTTC. Translation gives CASSSLSGIGTQYF.

The gene calls are TRBV21-1 and TRBJ1-2; TRBD1 is the table's D call, not checked against the DNA. TRBV21-1 is a pseudogene. This CDR3 is built from 16 residues. For the CDR3, the DNA is TGTGCCGGCAGCAAAGGGGACAGAATTCCTAACTATGGCTACACCTTC. Its translation: CAGSKGDRIPNYGYTF.

The V and J genes are TRBV4-1 and TRBJ2-7, with a possible D match to TRBD2 (5 bases). The CDR3 extends over 12 amino acids. Germline CDR1 MGHRA, CDR2 YSYEKL. Deletions cut 5 bases from V and 6 bases from J, with 11 bases between. The CDR3 is CASSGPGIEQYF. CDR3 coding DNA: TGCGCCAGCAGCGGGCCCGGGATCGAGCAGTACTTC.

This clone was recorded once. The chain is built from TRBV7-2 and TRBJ2-7; unclear D gene. Per germline, CDR1 SGHTA and CDR2 FQGNSA. V was trimmed by 5 bases and J by 6 bases, leaving 11 bases between them. The CDR3 has 12 amino acids. The DNA for the CDR3 is TGTGCCAGCAGCCCTTGGCCCTCCGAGCAGTACTTC. As protein: CASSPWPSEQYF.

Here the CDR3 reads CSVVRGLQETQYF. As DNA, the CDR3 is TGCAGCGTTGTGAGGGGACTACAAGAGACCCAGTACTTC. The rearrangement uses TRBV29-1 and TRBJ2-5, with TRBD2 identical over 7 bases. This CDR3 spans 13 amino acids. Losses at the gene ends were 4 bases for V and 2 bases for J; bases not matched to a gene: 4. Germline lookup yields CDR1 SQVTM and CDR2 ANQGSEA.

The chain joins TRBV19 to TRBJ1-5, with TRBD1 matching 9 bases. Germline loops: CDR1 LNHDA, CDR2 SQIVND (reference sequence). The V segment lost 10 bases and the J segment 1 base; nucleotides outside the gene matches: 14. The CDR3 is 17 residues long. The CDR3 nucleotides are TGTGCCACCCGACCGGGACAGGGTAGGAGAAGCAATCAGCCCCAGCATTTT. It translates to CATRPGQGRRSNQPQHF.

The V and J genes are TRBV6-6 and TRBJ1-1, with 7 bases fitting TRBD1. The CDR3 totals 16 residues. Germline V gene data show CDR1 as MNHNY and CDR2 as SVGAGI (reference sequence). V shed 0 bases and J 1 base; nucleotides not matched to a gene: 5. The DNA of the CDR3 is TGTGCCAGCAGTTACTCAAAAGGGGGCACGAACACTGAAGCTTTCTTT. Its translation: CASSYSKGGTNTEAFF.

Only a few counts were recorded for this clone. The chain uses TRBV11-2 and TRBJ1-6; D remains ambiguous. This CDR3 region has 15 residues. Germline loops: CDR1 SGHAT, CDR2 FQNNGV. Trimming shortened V by 1 base and J by 10 bases, and 14 bases separated the two germline ends. The CDR3 spells CASSLGPVGGSPLHF. The CDR3 nucleotides read TGTGCCAGCAGCTTAGGTCCGGTAGGAGGATCACCCCTCCACTTT.

The chain employs TRBV7-9 and TRBJ2-1; 10 nucleotides match TRBD1. There are 16 residues in the CDR3. V dropped 5 bases and J dropped 7; count of bases not matched to a gene: 11. Germline assignment: CDR1 SEHNR and CDR2 FQNEAQ (reference sequence). The CDR3 bases are TGTGCCAGCAGCGCATGGACAGGGGGAGGGAAGAATGAGCAGTTCTTC. The encoded protein is CASSAWTGGGKNEQFF.

The genes are TRBV15 and TRBJ1-1; 8 positions match TRBD1. CDR1 is LNHNV and CDR2 is YYDKDF in the germline V gene (reference sequence). V lost 9 bases to trimming and J lost 1 base; unmatched junction nucleotides: 1. The CDR3 is 12 residues long. The CDR3 sequence is CATGQGNTEAFF. In DNA form, the CDR3 reads TGTGCCACAGGACAGGGGAACACTGAAGCTTTCTTT.